This TCR beta chain was observed in a study of Ad26.COV2.S vaccination and SARS-CoV-2 variants. Here immunoSEQ multiplex PCR was the method, and the copy in TCRdb shows in-frame clones only, minus some. The table lists about 410,000 clones, around 91% of them singletons, with under 2% in the top ten. The CDR3 contains 15 residues. The V end lost 4 bases, the J end lost 0 bases, and 7 bases lay between the germline ends. Germline CDR1 and CDR2: SGHTA and FQGNSA. The sample holds one count of this clone. The antigen is not known. Study-level points and caveats: Whether participants received vaccine or placebo, their non-spike TCR breadth was similar.

Noted treatment: about 20 received Ad26.COV2.S at low or high dose, single or two shots; about 5 received placebo; per-sample allocation not given. Collection of samples fell on day 63 after the first vaccine or placebo injection. Vaccination employed an Ad26 vector expressing the Wuhan-strain SARS-CoV-2 spike. J is TRBJ1-6 and V is TRBV7-2, with no clear D. The TCR originated in a person aged 18-65 years who received the Ad26.COV2.S COVID-19 vaccine or a placebo. The source material was peripheral blood, sampled in a trial of Ad26.COV2.S vaccine versus placebo. CDR3 in amino acids: CASSSTSSYNSPLHF. For the CDR3, the DNA is TGTGCCAGCAGCTCGACTAGCTCCTATAATTCACCCCTCCACTTT.